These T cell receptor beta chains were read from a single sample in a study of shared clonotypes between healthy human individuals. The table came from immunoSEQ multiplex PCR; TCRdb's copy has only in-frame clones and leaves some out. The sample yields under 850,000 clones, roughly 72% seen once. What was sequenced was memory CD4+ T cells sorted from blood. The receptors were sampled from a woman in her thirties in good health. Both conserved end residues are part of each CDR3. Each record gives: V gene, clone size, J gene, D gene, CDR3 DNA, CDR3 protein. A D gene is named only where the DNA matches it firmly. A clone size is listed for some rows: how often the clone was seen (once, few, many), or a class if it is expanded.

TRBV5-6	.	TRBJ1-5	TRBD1	TGTGCCAGCAGCTTGGGGGCAGGGGGGAATCAGCCCCAGCATTTT	CASSLGAGGNQPQHF
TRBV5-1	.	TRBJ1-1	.	TGCGCCAGCAGCTTCCTAGACGGAGGTACGAACACTGAAGCTTTCTTT	CASSFLDGGTNTEAFF
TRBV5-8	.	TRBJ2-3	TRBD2	TGTGCCAGCAGCTTGAGTGGGGTAGCGGGAGGGCCGTCTGGCACAGATACGCAGTATTTT	CASSLSGVAGGPSGTDTQYF
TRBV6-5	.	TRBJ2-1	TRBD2	TGTGCCAGCAGTTACTCGATGGGACTAGCGGGATATGAGCAGTTCTTC	CASSYSMGLAGYEQFF
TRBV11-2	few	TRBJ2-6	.	TGTGCCAGCAGCTTACAACTAGCTCCCGGGGCCAACGTCCTGACTTTC	CASSLQLAPGANVLTF
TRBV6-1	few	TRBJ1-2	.	TGTGCCAGCAGTGCTGTCCTCTATGGCTACACCTTC	CASSAVLYGYTF
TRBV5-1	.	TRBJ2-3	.	TGCGCCAGCAGCGCCGGGAATCCGGGAGATACGCAGTATTTT	CASSAGNPGDTQYF
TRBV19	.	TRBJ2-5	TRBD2	TGTGCCAGTAGTATTGCGGGGGAGAGCCAGTACTTC	CASSIAGESQYF
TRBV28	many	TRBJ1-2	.	TGTGCCACCTCTTTGGGGCAATATGGCTACACCTTC	CATSLGQYGYTF
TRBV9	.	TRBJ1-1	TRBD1	TGTGCCAGCAGCGCCGAAGGGGACAGGGGATACACTGAAGCTTTCTTT	CASSAEGDRGYTEAFF
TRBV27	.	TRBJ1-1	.	TGTGCCAGCAGTTTAGGTACGAGTTCGGTGAACACTGAAGCTTTCTTT	CASSLGTSSVNTEAFF
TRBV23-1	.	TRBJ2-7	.	TGCGCCAGCAGTCATAAGAAAGGGGTAAGTCCAGTGATTTCCTACGAGCAGTACTTC	CASSHKKGVSPVISYEQYF
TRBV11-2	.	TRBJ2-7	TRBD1	TGTGCCAGCAGCCCGTGGGACAGCTCCTACGAGCAGTACTTC	CASSPWDSSYEQYF
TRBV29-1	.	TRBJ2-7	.	TGCAGCGGAGGGGGTGACTCCTACGAGCAGTACTTC	CSGGGDSYEQYF
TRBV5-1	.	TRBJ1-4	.	TGCGCCAGCAGCTTGGGCTCGATTGCCTCAAATGAAAAACTGTTTTTT	CASSLGSIASNEKLFF
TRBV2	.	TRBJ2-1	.	TGTGCCAGCAGGTCACAGGGGACTCTTGACAATGAGCAGTTCTTC	CASRSQGTLDNEQFF
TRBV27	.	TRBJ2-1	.	TGTGCCAGCAGTTTGGTGAGGGAGAGCTCCTACAATGAGCAGTTCTTC	CASSLVRESSYNEQFF
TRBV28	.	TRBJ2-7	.	TGTGCCAGCAGCTTACGGAGAGCCGACACCTACGAGCAGTACTTC	CASSLRRADTYEQYF